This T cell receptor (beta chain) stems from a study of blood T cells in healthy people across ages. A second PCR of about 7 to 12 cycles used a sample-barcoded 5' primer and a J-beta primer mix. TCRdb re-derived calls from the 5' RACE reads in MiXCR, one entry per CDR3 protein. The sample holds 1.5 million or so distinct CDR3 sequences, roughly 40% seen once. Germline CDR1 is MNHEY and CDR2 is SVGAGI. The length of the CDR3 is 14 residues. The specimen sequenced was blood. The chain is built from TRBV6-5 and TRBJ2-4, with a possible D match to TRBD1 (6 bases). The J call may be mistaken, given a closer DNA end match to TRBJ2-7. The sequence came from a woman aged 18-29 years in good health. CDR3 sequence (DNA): TGTGCCAGCAGTTACTCCTACGGACAGAACGAGCAGTACTTC. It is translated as CASSYSYGQNEQYF.